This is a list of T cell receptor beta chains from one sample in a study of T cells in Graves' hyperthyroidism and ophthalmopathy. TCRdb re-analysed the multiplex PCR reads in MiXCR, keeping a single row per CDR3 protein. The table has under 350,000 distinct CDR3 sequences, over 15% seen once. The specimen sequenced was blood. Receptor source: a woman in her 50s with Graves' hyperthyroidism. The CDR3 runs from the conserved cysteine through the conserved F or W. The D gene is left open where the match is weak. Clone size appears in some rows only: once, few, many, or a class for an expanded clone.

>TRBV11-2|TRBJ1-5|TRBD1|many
CASSPGGVVRDSNQPQHF
TGTGCCAGCAGCCCAGGGGGCGTCGTCCGGGACAGCAATCAGCCCCAGCATTTT
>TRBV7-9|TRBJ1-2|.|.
CASSLAGQTNYGYTF
TGTGCCAGCAGCTTAGCTGGACAGACTAACTATGGCTACACCTTC
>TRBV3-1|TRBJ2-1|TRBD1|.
CASSASHRDRVRNGQFF
TGTGCCAGCAGCGCAAGCCACCGGGACAGGGTAAGAAATGGGCAGTTCTTC
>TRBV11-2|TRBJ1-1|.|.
CASSERGTEAFF
TGTGCCAGCTCGGAAAGAGGCACTGAAGCTTTCTTT
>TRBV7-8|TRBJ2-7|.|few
CASSPNRFGGYYEQYF
TGTGCCAGCAGCCCTAACAGGTTTGGCGGATACTACGAGCAGTACTTC
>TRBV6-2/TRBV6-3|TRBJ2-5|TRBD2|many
CASSGGLETQYF
TGTGCCAGCTCGGGGGGGCTAGAGACCCAGTACTTC
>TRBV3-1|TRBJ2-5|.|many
CASSTEFAEEETQYF
TGTGCCAGCAGCACCGAATTTGCGGAGGAAGAGACCCAGTACTTC
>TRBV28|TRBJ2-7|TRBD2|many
CASRGLLPAGYSEQYF
TGTGCCAGCAGGGGGCTCTTACCAGCGGGATACAGCGAGCAGTACTTC
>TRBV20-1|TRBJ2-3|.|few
CSAPTGWRGRDTDTQYF
TGCAGTGCTCCGACAGGGTGGCGGGGGCGCGACACAGATACGCAGTATTTT
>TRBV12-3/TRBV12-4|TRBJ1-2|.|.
CASSLQIKNGYTF
TGTGCCAGCAGCTTACAAATAAAAAATGGCTACACCTTC
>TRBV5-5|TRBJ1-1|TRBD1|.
CASSKTPGQNMNTEAFF
TGTGCCAGCAGCAAAACCCCGGGACAGAACATGAACACTGAAGCTTTCTTT
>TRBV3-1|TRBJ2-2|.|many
CASSPYGFTGELFF
TGTGCCAGCAGCCCGTATGGGTTCACCGGGGAGCTGTTTTTT
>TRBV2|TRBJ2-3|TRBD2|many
CASSESGGADTQYF
TGTGCCAGCAGTGAGAGCGGGGGGGCAGATACGCAGTATTTT
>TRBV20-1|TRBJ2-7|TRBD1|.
CSARDRGTGGYNEQYF
TGCAGTGCTAGAGATCGCGGGACAGGGGGTTATAACGAGCAGTACTTC
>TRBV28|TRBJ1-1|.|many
CASSLGRNFNTEAFF
TGTGCCAGCAGTTTGGGCAGAAACTTTAACACTGAAGCTTTCTTT
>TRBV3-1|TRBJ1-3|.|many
CASSQGEGGNTIYF
TGTGCCAGCAGCCAAGGAGAAGGCGGAAACACCATATATTTT
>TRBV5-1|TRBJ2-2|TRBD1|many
CASSATGDRTTGELFF
TGCGCCAGCAGCGCCACCGGGGACAGGACCACCGGGGAGCTGTTTTTT
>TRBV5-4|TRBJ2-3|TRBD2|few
CASNPTSGGVTDTQYF
TGTGCCAGCAACCCGACTAGCGGGGGGGTCACAGATACGCAGTATTTT
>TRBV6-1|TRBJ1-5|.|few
CATRQGLLQPQHF
TGTGCCACCAGGCAGGGTTTGCTTCAGCCCCAGCATTTT
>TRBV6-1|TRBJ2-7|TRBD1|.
CASSEVWDRPYEQYF
TGTGCCAGCAGTGAAGTCTGGGACAGGCCCTACGAGCAGTACTTC
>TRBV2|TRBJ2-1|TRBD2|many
CASRRTSGGLYEQFF
TGTGCCAGCAGGAGGACTAGCGGGGGTCTTTATGAGCAGTTCTTC
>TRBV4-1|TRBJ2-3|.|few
CASSPSGVVPDTQYF
TGCGCCAGCAGCCCTTCAGGGGTTGTCCCAGATACGCAGTATTTT
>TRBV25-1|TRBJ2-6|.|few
CASSEGRTGANVLTF
TGTGCCAGCAGTGAGGGCAGGACCGGGGCCAACGTCCTGACTTTC
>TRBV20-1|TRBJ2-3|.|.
CSALAGGLALDTQYF
TGCAGTGCGTTGGCAGGAGGGCTAGCTTTAGATACGCAGTATTTT
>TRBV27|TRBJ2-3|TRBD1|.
CASSLSATGVTDTQYF
TGTGCCAGCAGTTTATCGGCAACAGGGGTGACAGATACGCAGTATTTT
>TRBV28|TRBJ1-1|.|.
CASSPRGATIREAFF
TGTGCCAGCAGTCCGCGGGGGGCCACAATTCGCGAAGCTTTCTTT
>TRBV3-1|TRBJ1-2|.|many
CASSLRMKPTIYTF
TGTGCCAGCAGCCTCCGAATGAAGCCCACGATTTACACCTTC
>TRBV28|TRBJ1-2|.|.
CASSSGVSGYGYTF
TGTGCCAGCAGTTCAGGGGTTTCCGGCTATGGCTACACCTTC
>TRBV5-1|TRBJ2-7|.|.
CASSLEPRNEQYF
TGCGCCAGCAGCTTGGAACCGAGGAACGAGCAGTACTTC
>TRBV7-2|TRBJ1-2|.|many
CASRRSANYGYTF
TGTGCCAGCAGAAGATCAGCTAACTATGGCTACACCTTC
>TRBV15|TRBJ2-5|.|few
CATSNQTAVQETQYF
TGTGCCACCAGCAACCAAACGGCAGTGCAAGAGACCCAGTACTTC
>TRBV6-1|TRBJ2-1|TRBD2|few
CASSQPGTRGPEQFF
TGTGCCAGCAGTCAACCCGGGACTAGAGGTCCTGAGCAGTTCTTC
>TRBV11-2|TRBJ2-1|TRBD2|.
CASSPGTSGGGGSYNEQFF
TGTGCCAGCAGTCCCGGGACTAGCGGAGGGGGGGGCTCCTACAATGAGCAGTTCTTC
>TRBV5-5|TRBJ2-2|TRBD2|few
CASSLSWTSGEGELFF
TGTGCCAGCAGCTTGTCGTGGACTAGCGGGGAAGGGGAGCTGTTTTTT
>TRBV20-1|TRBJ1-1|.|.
CSARDERNTEAFF
TGCAGTGCTAGAGATGAGAGGAACACTGAAGCTTTCTTT
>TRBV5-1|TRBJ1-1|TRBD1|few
CASSATGSRAEAFF
TGCGCCAGCAGCGCGACAGGGTCGAGAGCTGAAGCTTTCTTT
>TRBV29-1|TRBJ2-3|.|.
CSATRAGGTSTDTQYF
TGCAGCGCTACAAGGGCCGGCGGAACTAGCACAGATACGCAGTATTTT
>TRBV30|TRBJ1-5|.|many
CAWSSGNQPQHF
TGTGCCTGGAGTTCCGGGAATCAGCCCCAGCATTTT
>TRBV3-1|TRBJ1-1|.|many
CASSQRVDNTEAFF
TGTGCCAGCAGCCAACGGGTAGACAACACTGAAGCTTTCTTT
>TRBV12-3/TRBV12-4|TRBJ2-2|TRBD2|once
CASSLGTSGRAVLGELFF
TGTGCCAGCAGTTTAGGGACTAGCGGGAGGGCCGTCCTCGGGGAGCTGTTTTTT
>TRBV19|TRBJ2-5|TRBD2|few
CASKNGLAEETQYF
TGTGCCAGTAAAAACGGACTAGCGGAAGAGACCCAGTACTTC
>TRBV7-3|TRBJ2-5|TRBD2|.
CASSQAGAQETQYF
TGTGCCAGCAGCCAAGCGGGGGCTCAAGAGACCCAGTACTTC
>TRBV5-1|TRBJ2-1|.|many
CASSFAGSYNEQFF
TGCGCCAGCAGCTTCGCGGGCTCCTACAATGAGCAGTTCTTC
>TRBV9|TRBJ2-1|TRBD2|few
CASSGTSGTVYNEQFF
TGTGCCAGCAGCGGGACTAGCGGGACGGTCTACAATGAGCAGTTCTTC
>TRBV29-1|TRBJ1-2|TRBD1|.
CSVEGTGGGYTF
TGCAGCGTAGAGGGGACAGGGGGTGGCTACACCTTC